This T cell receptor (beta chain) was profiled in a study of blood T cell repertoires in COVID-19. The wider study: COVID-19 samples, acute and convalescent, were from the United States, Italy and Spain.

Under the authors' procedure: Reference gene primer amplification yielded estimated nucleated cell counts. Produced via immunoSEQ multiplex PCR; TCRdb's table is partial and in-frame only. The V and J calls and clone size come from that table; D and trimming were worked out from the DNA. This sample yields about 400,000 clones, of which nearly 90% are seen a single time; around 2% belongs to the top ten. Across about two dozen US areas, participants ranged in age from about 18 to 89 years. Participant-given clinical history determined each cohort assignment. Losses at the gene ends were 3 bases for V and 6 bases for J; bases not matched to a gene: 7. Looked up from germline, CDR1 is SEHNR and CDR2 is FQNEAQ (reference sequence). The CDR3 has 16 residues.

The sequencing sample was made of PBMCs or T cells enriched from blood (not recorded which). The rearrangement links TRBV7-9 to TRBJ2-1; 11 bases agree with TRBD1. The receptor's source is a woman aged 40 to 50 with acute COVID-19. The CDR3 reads CASSFAPGQGVNEQFF. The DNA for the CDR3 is TGTGCCAGCAGCTTCGCCCCGGGACAGGGGGTCAATGAGCAGTTCTTC.